This paragraph reports one T cell receptor (beta chain). Antigen: not known. The unsorted libraries originated from 2 million PBMCs that had been stored at -80 C. TCRdb reanalysed the 5' RACE reads using MiXCR and keeps one entry per CDR3 protein. The sample contains around 30,000 distinct CDR3 sequences, roughly 2.5% of which appear only once. The data originate from a study of neurological immune-mediated disorders. Study outcomes and limitations: Expanded clones shared no CDR3 amino acid sequences across subjects, suggesting private repertoires in all groups. The repertoires of 18 of 34 multiple sclerosis patients were placed by phylogenetic grouping in a single related-CDR3 cluster, which may be a signature.

V lost 3 bases and J lost 8; bases outside the gene matches: 5. CDR1 is DFQATT and CDR2 is SNEGSKA in the germline V gene (reference sequence). The CDR3 runs to 13 residues. Material: PBMCs. The TCR comes from a woman aged 45-65 years with multiple sclerosis. The chain couples TRBV20-1 to TRBJ2-1; TRBD2 aligns across 9 bases. The CDR3 DNA is TGCAGTGCTAGTAGCGGGAGTCGCTATGAGCAGTTCTTC. This codes for CSASSGSRYEQFF.